A selection of T cell receptor beta chains follows, all from one sample in a study of graft-versus-host responses after intestinal transplantation. Their recognized antigens are unknown. Here immunoSEQ multiplex PCR was the method, and the copy in TCRdb shows in-frame clones only, minus some. The sample has around 90,000 clones, roughly 92% seen once; the top ten hold 0.3% to 0.35%. Sample: unstimulated CD4+ T cells sorted from spleen or lymph node cells, taken before intestinal transplant. The receptor set was obtained from a human donor who received an intestinal transplant. Each CDR3 is given with its conserved first and last residue. Each record gives: CDR3 protein, CDR3 DNA, J gene, D gene, clone size, V gene. A D gene is named only where the DNA matches it firmly. Rows may omit the clone size; those that give it use once, few, many or a size class.

CDR3 protein: CASSVGLAGTDTQYF
CDR3 DNA: TGCGCCAGCAGTGTGGGACTAGCGGGGACAGATACGCAGTATTTT
J gene: TRBJ2-3
D gene: TRBD2
clone size: few
V gene: TRBV10-1

CDR3 protein: CSAARGTYEQYF
CDR3 DNA: TGCAGCGCCGCGAGGGGGACCTACGAGCAGTACTTC
J gene: TRBJ2-7
D gene: .
clone size: .
V gene: TRBV29-1

CDR3 protein: CASSEPDRGLDTGELFF
CDR3 DNA: TGTGCCAGCAGTGAACCCGACAGGGGCCTAGACACCGGGGAGCTGTTTTTT
J gene: TRBJ2-2
D gene: TRBD1
clone size: .
V gene: TRBV6-1

CDR3 protein: CASSSDREKTQYF
CDR3 DNA: TGTGCCAGCAGTTCGGACAGGGAAAAGACCCAGTACTTC
J gene: TRBJ2-5
D gene: TRBD1
clone size: .
V gene: TRBV27

CDR3 protein: CSHREREVRGETQYF
CDR3 DNA: TGTTCCCATAGGGAGCGGGAGGTCCGGGGAGAGACCCAGTACTTC
J gene: TRBJ2-5
D gene: TRBD2
clone size: .
V gene: TRBV11-3

CDR3 protein: CASSLAPGGLETQYF
CDR3 DNA: TGCGCCAGCAGCTTGGCACCCGGAGGGCTAGAGACCCAGTACTTC
J gene: TRBJ2-5
D gene: .
clone size: .
V gene: TRBV5-1

CDR3 protein: CASSPEGLFSGANVLTF
CDR3 DNA: TGTGCCAGCAGCCCGGAAGGTTTGTTTTCGGGGGCCAACGTCCTGACTTTC
J gene: TRBJ2-6
D gene: .
clone size: .
V gene: TRBV11-2

CDR3 protein: CAGWTGSPPEQYF
CDR3 DNA: TGTGCCGGCTGGACAGGGAGCCCTCCCGAGCAGTACTTC
J gene: TRBJ2-7
D gene: TRBD1
clone size: .
V gene: TRBV27

CDR3 protein: CASRKDSGSSYNEQFF
CDR3 DNA: TGCGCCAGCAGAAAGGATAGCGGGAGCTCCTACAATGAGCAGTTCTTC
J gene: TRBJ2-1
D gene: TRBD2
clone size: .
V gene: TRBV5-1

CDR3 protein: CASSVGRDRDNYGYTF
CDR3 DNA: TGTGCCAGCAGCGTAGGTCGGGACAGGGACAACTATGGCTACACCTTC
J gene: TRBJ1-2
D gene: TRBD1
clone size: .
V gene: TRBV9

CDR3 protein: CASSPPGQGAPYEQYF
CDR3 DNA: TGTGCCAGCTCACCACCGGGACAGGGGGCCCCCTACGAGCAGTACTTC
J gene: TRBJ2-7
D gene: TRBD1
clone size: .
V gene: TRBV18

CDR3 protein: CASSPWTSEPRNYGYTF
CDR3 DNA: TGTGCCAGCTCACCTTGGACATCGGAACCGCGTAACTATGGCTACACCTTC
J gene: TRBJ1-2
D gene: .
clone size: .
V gene: TRBV18

CDR3 protein: CASSLNRGFGANVLTF
CDR3 DNA: TGTGCCAGCAGCTTAAACAGGGGTTTTGGGGCCAACGTCCTGACTTTC
J gene: TRBJ2-6
D gene: TRBD1
clone size: .
V gene: TRBV5-6

CDR3 protein: CASSYSIARPNQPQHF
CDR3 DNA: TGTGCCAGCAGTTACTCGATTGCCCGGCCAAATCAGCCCCAGCATTTT
J gene: TRBJ1-5
D gene: .
clone size: .
V gene: TRBV6-6

CDR3 protein: CASSLRGGVTDTQYF
CDR3 DNA: TGTGCCAGCAGCCTCCGAGGGGGAGTAACAGATACGCAGTATTTT
J gene: TRBJ2-3
D gene: .
clone size: once
V gene: TRBV11-2

CDR3 protein: CASNQGAPGNTIYF
CDR3 DNA: TGTGCCAGCAACCAGGGGGCGCCCGGAAACACCATATATTTT
J gene: TRBJ1-3
D gene: TRBD1
clone size: .
V gene: TRBV11-2